This entry lists 32 T cell receptor beta chains sequenced from one sample in a study of low-dose radiotherapy and immunotherapy resistance in tumors. Primers targeting TRAV and TRBV primed first-strand cDNA, covering alpha and beta chains. TCRs were put through approximately 20 PCR cycles of amplification with Phusion. A constant-region primer and the V-primer adapter served as the primer pair. TCRdb re-called the reads with MiXCR, one entry per CDR3 protein. The repertoire holds some 94,000 distinct CDR3 sequences, with more than 20% as singletons. The time point is: after trial treatment. Described treatment: LDRT plus nivolumab, ipilimumab, low-dose cyclophosphamide and aspirin (RACIN trial). The sequencing here drew on PBMCs, taken after low-dose radiotherapy plus immunotherapy. These receptors originate from a female donor with ovarian cancer.

This clonotype was seen a handful of times. The V gene is TRBV9, the J gene TRBJ2-2; D is perhaps TRBD2 (5 bases). Trimming took off 3 bases at V and 5 bases at J, with 14 bases between the two ends. Germline CDR1 reads SGDLS; CDR2 reads YYNGEE. This CDR3 is built from 15 residues. In DNA form, the CDR3 reads TGTGCCAGCAGCGCTAGCAGCCCTGGTACCGGGGAGCTGTTTTTT. This translates into CASSASSPGTGELFF.

This clonotype was observed many times. V is TRBV29-1 and J is TRBJ2-5; D is uncertain. This CDR3 is 13 amino acids long. Deletions cut 4 bases from V and 3 bases from J, with 12 bases between. CDR1 SQVTM and CDR2 ANQGSEA come from the germline V gene. The CDR3 region is CSVALEPKETQYF. In nucleotides, the CDR3 is TGCAGCGTTGCTTTGGAGCCGAAAGAGACCCAGTACTTC. Using reference TRBV29-1 and TRBJ2-5 for the parts outside the CDR3, the full variable domain is SAVISQKPSRDICQRGTSLTIQCQVDSQVTMMFWYRQQPGQSLTLIATANQGSEATYESGFVIDKFPISRPNLTFSTLTVSNMSPEDSSIYLCSVALEPKETQYFGPGTRLLVL.

This clonotype showed up many times. The V gene is TRBV11-3, the J gene TRBJ2-2; D not resolved. Trimming pared 0 bases from V and 3 bases from J, leaving 11 bases between. The germline gives CDR1 SGHNT, CDR2 YENEEA. This CDR3 comprises 16 residues. The CDR3 sequence is CASSLEDGWDTGELFF. The CDR3 DNA sequence: TGTGCCAGCAGCTTAGAAGATGGCTGGGACACCGGGGAGCTGTTTTTT.

The V call is TRBV3-1, the J call TRBJ1-2; D remains ambiguous. The V gene lost 0 bases and the J gene lost 8 bases, with 19 bases spanning the gap. The CDR3 runs 16 residues. The germline CDR1 and CDR2 sequences are LGHDT and YNNKEL (reference sequence). The CDR3 reads CASSQEAAGRTVGYTF. The CDR3 coding sequence is TGTGCCAGCAGCCAAGAGGCCGCTGGGAGGACGGTAGGCTACACCTTC.

Of note for this clonotype: This likely stems from a read error, as it lies one base from a far larger clone. V is TRBV7-6 and J is TRBJ2-1; D is uncertain. CDR1 and CDR2 from the germline V gene are SGHVS and FNYEAQ. With 5 bases removed from V and 5 bases from J, the gap between germline ends came to 13 bases. The CDR3 has 14 residues. In DNA form, the CDR3 reads TGTGCCAGCAGCCCCCTTCCGGGTCACAATGAGCAGTTCTTC. This translates into CASSPLPGHNEQFF.

This clonotype has at least ten counts. The chain has TRBV25-1 and TRBJ1-1; TRBD1 matches 7 bases. V gave up 6 bases and J gave up 11 bases; unmatched junction bases: 12. The CDR3 totals 13 residues. In germline, CDR1 is MGHDK, CDR2 SYGVNS. The CDR3 is CASRPQGKVEAFF. The DNA of the CDR3 is TGTGCCAGCAGGCCACAGGGGAAAGTAGAGGCTTTCTTT.

At least ten counts were recorded for this clonotype. The V gene is TRBV19, the J gene TRBJ1-1; D not resolved. Germline assignment: CDR1 LNHDA and CDR2 SQIVND (reference sequence). V lost 1 base and J 11 bases, leaving 20 bases between the germline ends. CDR3 length: 15 amino acids. The CDR3 bases are TGTGCCAGTAGTATAGCTGGCAGAATGGTAAGGAACGCTTTCTTT. Amino acid sequence: CASSIAGRMVRNAFF.

This clonotype has only a few counts. The chain recombines TRBV6-2 or TRBV6-3 with TRBJ2-3; 11 positions agree with TRBD2. Germline CDR1 MNHEY, CDR2 SVGEGT. The CDR3 contains 16 residues. J was trimmed by 4 bases and V by 5 bases; bases with no gene match: 8. The CDR3 region is CASSRGVAGGPDTQYF. Written as DNA, the CDR3 is TGTGCCAGCAGTCGGGGGGTAGCGGGAGGGCCAGATACGCAGTATTTT.

This clonotype was seen many times. The chain couples TRBV28 to TRBJ1-5, with D unclear. V gave up 10 bases and J gave up 7 bases, with 17 bases separating them. This CDR3 spans 13 amino acids. Germline V gives CDR1 MDHEN, CDR2 SYDVKM. The CDR3: CATSPPRLQPQHF. CDR3 nucleotide sequence: TGTGCCACCTCACCCCCCCGTTTACAGCCCCAGCATTTT. Full variable domain (remainder filled in from reference TRBV28 and TRBJ1-5): DVKVTQSSRYLVKRTGEKVFLECVQDMDHENMFWYRQDPGLGLRLIYFSYDVKMKEKGDIPEGYSVSREKKERFSLILESASTNQTSMYLCATSPPRLQPQHFGDGTRLSIL.

Turning to this clonotype: Germline and junction disagree at one end, which may indicate a read error. This chain connects TRBV7-6 to TRBJ2-7; weak D call: TRBD2 (7 bases). CDR1 SGHVS and CDR2 FNYEAQ come from the germline V gene. CDR3 length: 13 amino acids. The CDR3 sequence: CASSLGGDAEQYF. CDR3 coding DNA: TGTGCTAGCAGCTTAGGGGGGGATGCCGAGCAGTACTTC.

Many counts were recorded for this clonotype. The chain links TRBV7-9 to TRBJ1-4; no clear D gene. Looked up from germline, CDR1 is SEHNR and CDR2 is FQNEAQ (reference sequence). The CDR3 spans 15 residues. V dropped 1 base and J dropped 4 bases, with 10 bases sitting between them. In DNA, the CDR3 is TGTGCCAGCAGCTTAGGAGGCCAGTATAATGAAAAACTGTTTTTT. It is translated as CASSLGGQYNEKLFF.

There are many counts of this clonotype. V is TRBV6-5 and J is TRBJ1-1; D ambiguous. Looked up from germline, CDR1 is MNHEY and CDR2 is SVGAGI. The CDR3 contains 17 residues. The V and J ends lost 0 bases and 0 bases respectively, with 14 bases between them. CDR3 nucleotide sequence: TGTGCCAGCAGTTACTCCCATAGTGTGACAATGAACACTGAAGCTTTCTTT. This encodes CASSYSHSVTMNTEAFF.

In regard to this clonotype: A read error is likely here: a far larger clone is one base away. The rearrangement links TRBV5-6 to TRBJ1-2; D uncertain. The length of the CDR3 is 13 residues. Trimming pared 4 bases from V and 7 bases from J, leaving 14 bases between. Germline V gene data show CDR1 as SGHDT and CDR2 as YYEEEE. This chain's CDR3 is CASSRDQGFGYTF. CDR3 DNA: TGTGCCAGCAGCAGAGATCAAGGGTTTGGCTACACCTTC.

This clonotype was observed at least ten times. V and J are TRBV12-3 or TRBV12-4 and TRBJ2-1; D may be TRBD1 (5 bases). V was shortened by 0 bases and J by 6 bases, with 6 bases between the two germline ends. The CDR3 sequence is 13 residues long. The CDR3 DNA is TGTGCCAGCAGTTTAGCGGGGCCCAATGAGCAGTTCTTC. Protein: CASSLAGPNEQFF.

This clonotype has more than one count but fewer than ten. V is TRBV6-1 and J is TRBJ1-1; D remains unclear. The germline CDR1 and CDR2 sequences are MNHNS and SASEGT. The CDR3 has 11 amino acids. V lost 6 bases, J lost 11 bases, and 13 bases lay in between. CDR3 region: CASRTTLSAFF. The CDR3, as DNA: TGTGCCAGCAGAACAACTCTATCCGCTTTCTTT.

This clonotype was picked up many times. The chain links TRBV7-8 to TRBJ2-3; D gene unclear. From germline, CDR1 is SGHVS and CDR2 FQNEAQ. The CDR3 totals 12 residues. Between the trimmed V and J ends, which lost 5 bases and 4 bases, there was a span of 7 bases. The chain's CDR3 is CASSPTADTQYF. The DNA for the CDR3 is TGTGCCAGCAGCCCGACCGCAGATACGCAGTATTTT.

The V call is TRBV2, the J call TRBJ1-4; no clear D gene. The CDR3 is made up of 15 amino acids. The V end lost 4 bases, the J end lost 10 bases, and 19 bases lay between the germline ends. In germline, CDR1 is SNHLY, CDR2 FYNNEI. DNA for the CDR3: TGTGCCAGCAGTGTGACGGGCCTGGTTCGAGGAAAACTGTTTTTT. It translates to CASSVTGLVRGKLFF.

This clonotype was seen once. A far larger clone is only one base removed, so a read error is likely. V gene TRBV5-5 combines with J gene TRBJ2-1, with D possibly matching TRBD1 (6 bases). This CDR3 has 15 amino acids. V was clipped by 2 bases and J by 10 bases, with 19 bases between them. The germline CDR1 and CDR2 sequences are SGHKS and YYEKEE (reference sequence). CDR3 in amino acids: CASSFLDSGLYEQFF. The CDR3 bases are TGTGCCAGCAGCTTCTTGGACAGTGGGCTTTACGAGCAGTTCTTC.

V and J are TRBV30 and TRBJ2-7; no clear D gene. Germline V lookup: CDR1 GTSNPN, CDR2 SVGIG (reference sequence). Trimming removed 0 bases from V and 2 bases from J, with 11 bases in between. The length of the CDR3 is 14 residues. This chain's CDR3 is CAWSVQHSAYEQYF. Here the CDR3 DNA reads TGTGCCTGGAGTGTACAGCATTCGGCCTACGAGCAGTACTTC.

This clonotype has a count of ten or more. The rearrangement uses TRBV30 and TRBJ1-4; 8 bases match TRBD1. Germline CDR1 GTSNPN, CDR2 SVGIG (reference sequence). This CDR3 has 14 residues. V trimming: 2 bases; J trimming: 8 bases; junction bases outside the gene matches: 7. The CDR3 spells CAWSSGTGREKLFF. In nucleotides, the CDR3 is TGTGCCTGGAGTTCAGGGACAGGTCGGGAAAAACTGTTTTTT.

Many counts were recorded for this clonotype. CDR3 coding DNA: TGTGCCAGCAGCGCGTCGGGGACAGGGGCTACCGGGGAGCTGTTTTTT. Amino acids: CASSASGTGATGELFF. The chain is built from TRBV9 and TRBJ2-2, with 10 bases lining up with TRBD1. V trimming: 3 bases; J trimming: 5 bases; junction bases outside the gene matches: 7. The CDR3 length is 16 residues. Germline lookup yields CDR1 SGDLS and CDR2 YYNGEE. Using reference TRBV9 and TRBJ2-2 for the parts outside the CDR3, the full variable domain is DSGVTQTPKHLITATGQRVTLRCSPRSGDLSVYWYQQSLDQGLQFLIQYYNGEERAKGNILERFSAQQFPDLHSELNLSSLELGDSALYFCASSASGTGATGELFFGEGSRLTVL.

This clonotype was seen repeatedly, ten times or more. The genes are TRBV19 and TRBJ2-3, with 7 positions matching TRBD2. This CDR3 contains 17 residues. V dropped 2 bases and J dropped 6; count of bases not matched to a gene: 14. Germline V gene lookup returns CDR1 LNHDA and CDR2 SQIVND (reference sequence). CDR3 DNA sequence: TGTGCCAGTAGTATAAGACGTGGCGGGAGTATCATCGATACGCAGTATTTT. Translating gives CASSIRRGGSIIDTQYF.

This clonotype has at least ten counts. J is TRBJ2-7 and V is TRBV5-1; the D is unclear. V gave up 4 bases and J gave up 2 bases, with 13 bases separating them. The germline V gene encodes CDR1 SGHRS and CDR2 YFSETQ. This CDR3 is built from 14 residues. CDR3 in DNA: TGCGCCAGCAGCGACCAAGGTGGGACCTACGAGCAGTACTTC. It codes for CASSDQGGTYEQYF.

Note on this clonotype: It may be a read error: a sequence one base away is much more abundant. The rearrangement joins TRBV7-9 to TRBJ2-1; D may be TRBD1 (5 bases). The CDR3 covers 16 residues. CDR1 is SEHNR and CDR2 is FQNEAQ in the germline V gene (reference sequence). The CDR3 bases are TGTGGCAGCAGCTTATTCGGCAGGGTGGCATACAATGAGCAGTTCTTC. It encodes CGSSLFGRVAYNEQFF.

This clonotype was seen many times. This chain uses TRBV6-4 with TRBJ2-7, with D possibly being TRBD1 or TRBD2 (5 bases each). The germline V gene encodes CDR1 MRHNA and CDR2 SNTAGT. Trimming took 7 bases from V and 4 from J, leaving 8 bases between them. The CDR3 runs 11 residues. The CDR3: CASKWGYEQYF. CDR3 bases: TGTGCCAGCAAATGGGGGTACGAGCAGTACTTC.

In its sample, this clonotype was seen many times. The chain has TRBV30 and TRBJ1-3; D is undetermined. There are 12 residues in the CDR3. Per germline, CDR1 GTSNPN and CDR2 SVGIG (reference sequence). V gave up 0 bases and J gave up 11 bases, with 11 bases separating them. CDR3 DNA sequence: TGTGCCTGGAGTGTCCGGGATGCCTCCATATATTTT. Protein product: CAWSVRDASIYF.

J is TRBJ2-1 and V is TRBV2; D might be TRBD2 (6 bases). The CDR3 extends over 13 amino acids. Germline CDR1 is SNHLY and CDR2 is FYNNEI. V was shortened by 6 bases and J by 9 bases, with 15 bases between the two germline ends. CDR3 amino acids: CASSGVREAEQFF. As DNA, the CDR3 is TGTGCCAGCAGCGGTGTTAGGGAGGCTGAGCAGTTCTTC.

The V call is TRBV5-4, the J call TRBJ2-1; D uncertain. V was trimmed by 4 bases and J by 2 bases, leaving 13 bases between them. This CDR3 has 15 residues. Germline V gives CDR1 SGHNT, CDR2 YYREEE (reference sequence). CDR3 loop: CASSPRRVTYNEQFF. The CDR3 nucleotides are TGTGCCAGCAGCCCCCGCCGGGTTACCTACAATGAGCAGTTCTTC.

The V and J genes are TRBV4-1 and TRBJ2-7; D unresolved. In germline, CDR1 is MGHRA, CDR2 YSYEKL. The CDR3 spans 14 residues. V was pared by 5 bases and J by 1 base, with 12 bases between. The CDR3 loop reads CASSSILSSYEQYF. The CDR3 DNA is TGCGCCAGCAGCTCTATTCTCAGTTCCTACGAGCAGTACTTC.

This clonotype was observed at least ten times. The chain couples TRBV19 to TRBJ2-5; 7 bases fit TRBD1. V trimming: 5 bases; J trimming: 5 bases; junction bases outside the gene matches: 14. From germline, CDR1 is LNHDA and CDR2 SQIVND (reference sequence). This CDR3 is 16 amino acids long. The CDR3 DNA sequence: TGTGCCAGTAGTCCCCGACAGGGACCGGCCCCGGAGACCCAGTACTTC. Amino acid sequence: CASSPRQGPAPETQYF.

This clonotype has a count of ten or more. The chain carries TRBV29-1 and TRBJ2-7, with D possibly being TRBD2 (5 bases). Germline CDR1 and CDR2: SQVTM and ANQGSEA. The germline V and J ends were trimmed by 2 bases and 2 bases, with 19 bases remaining between them. The CDR3 covers 16 residues. The CDR3 sequence: CSVELESVSGAYEQYF. The CDR3 nucleotides are TGCAGCGTTGAATTGGAAAGCGTTTCCGGGGCCTACGAGCAGTACTTC.

This clonotype showed up many times. This chain uses TRBV7-2 with TRBJ2-7; 8 bases match TRBD2. With V trimmed by 6 bases and J by 0 bases, 7 bases remained unmatched. Germline assignment: CDR1 SGHTA and CDR2 FQGNSA. The CDR3 is 15 residues long. This CDR3 is CASSTGGYTSYEQYF. Here the CDR3 DNA reads TGTGCCAGCAGTACGGGAGGGTATACCTCCTACGAGCAGTACTTC.